The 20 T cell receptor beta chains listed next were all sequenced from one sample in a study of blood T cell repertoires in COVID-19. Here immunoSEQ multiplex PCR was the method, and the copy in TCRdb shows in-frame clones only, minus some. The data contain a few hundred thousand clones, about 82% of them seen just once; the ten biggest clones take up around 1.5%. Material for sequencing was peripheral blood. The source is a woman between 50 and 59 years old with acute or convalescent COVID-19.

This chain joins TRBV28 and TRBJ1-6; perhaps TRBD1 as D (5 bases). The germline CDR1 and CDR2 sequences are MDHEN and SYDVKM. Trimming took 5 bases from V and 7 from J, leaving 12 bases between them. The CDR3 has 14 residues. DNA for the CDR3: TGTGCCAGCAGTCCGGGTGGGGGGAATTCACCCCTCCACTTT. Translated, it gives CASSPGGGNSPLHF. Full variable domain (rest looked up from reference TRBV28 and TRBJ1-6): DVKVTQSSRYLVKRTGEKVFLECVQDMDHENMFWYRQDPGLGLRLIYFSYDVKMKEKGDIPEGYSVSREKKERFSLILESASTNQTSMYLCASSPGGGNSPLHFGNGTRLTVT.

This clone appeared a few times. This chain links TRBV10-3 with TRBJ1-1; TRBD1 matches 8 bases. V shed 0 bases, J shed 1 base, and the junction held 1 base outside the gene matches. The germline V gene encodes CDR1 ENHRY and CDR2 SYGVKD. The CDR3 covers 15 residues. The CDR3 sequence is CAISESGQGNTEAFF. DNA for the CDR3: TGTGCCATCAGTGAGTCTGGACAGGGGAACACTGAAGCTTTCTTT.

The chain couples TRBV7-8 to TRBJ2-1, with 12 positions matching TRBD2. From germline, CDR1 is SGHVS and CDR2 FQNEAQ. The CDR3 spans 14 residues. The V segment lost 8 bases and the J segment 4 bases; nucleotides outside the gene matches: 3. CDR3 residues: CASGLAGPYNEQFF. The CDR3, as DNA: TGTGCCAGCGGACTAGCGGGACCGTACAATGAGCAGTTCTTC.

This chain joins TRBV24-1 and TRBJ2-1, with TRBD1 as a possible D gene (6 bases). V lost 9 bases and J lost 3, with 20 bases in between. Germline V gene data show CDR1 as KGHDR and CDR2 as SFDVKD. The CDR3 is made up of 16 amino acids. CDR3 protein: CATSGQRENFYNEQFF. In DNA form, the CDR3 reads TGTGCCACCTCCGGACAGCGAGAAAATTTCTACAATGAGCAGTTCTTC.

V and J are TRBV5-1 and TRBJ1-4; D not certain. The CDR3 contains 19 residues. Germline assignment: CDR1 SGHRS and CDR2 YFSETQ. V was shortened by 0 bases and J by 0 bases, with 18 bases between the two germline ends. The CDR3 sequence is CASSLGWQTKIPTNEKLFF. The CDR3 DNA is TGCGCCAGCAGCTTGGGTTGGCAAACCAAAATCCCAACTAATGAAAAACTGTTTTTT.

This rearrangement joins TRBV5-1 to TRBJ2-5, with D possibly being TRBD1 (5 bases). V lost 2 bases and J lost 1, with 12 bases in between. There are 15 residues in the CDR3. In germline, CDR1 is SGHRS, CDR2 YFSETQ. CDR3 sequence reads: CASSFRTPGQETQYF. The CDR3 DNA follows: TGCGCCAGCAGCTTCAGGACACCCGGCCAAGAGACCCAGTACTTC.

The chain carries TRBV28 and TRBJ1-1; 8 bases agree with TRBD1. CDR1 MDHEN and CDR2 SYDVKM come from the germline V gene. The ends lost 3 bases at V and 4 bases at J; junction bases unmatched: 10. This CDR3 has 16 amino acids. CDR3 DNA sequence: TGTGCCAGCAGTTTCTCGTTCAGGGGGCTTGGCACTGAAGCTTTCTTT. This encodes CASSFSFRGLGTEAFF.

This chain uses TRBV24-1 with TRBJ2-5, with 9 bases aligning to TRBD2. V was pared by 4 bases and J by 1 base, with 6 bases of the junction left unmatched. The CDR3 covers 16 residues. Germline assignment: CDR1 KGHDR and CDR2 SFDVKD. CDR3 loop: CATSDYGTSSQETQYF. Here the CDR3 DNA reads TGTGCCACCAGTGACTATGGGACTAGCAGCCAAGAGACCCAGTACTTC.

The table lists this clone with a few counts. The chain uses TRBV5-4 and TRBJ1-1; D is undetermined. Trimming removed 3 bases at V and 4 bases at J, with 10 bases between. The CDR3 spans 13 residues. CDR1 and CDR2 from the germline V gene are SGHNT and YYREEE (reference sequence). This CDR3 reads CASSSTRGTEAFF. CDR3 nucleotides: TGTGCCAGCAGCTCAACGCGGGGCACTGAAGCTTTCTTT.

The sample holds one count of this clone. This chain connects TRBV28 to TRBJ1-3; D possibly corresponds to TRBD1 (6 bases). The CDR3 spans 17 residues. CDR1 MDHEN and CDR2 SYDVKM come from the germline V gene. V dropped 3 bases and J dropped 1 base, with 16 bases sitting between them. CDR3: CASSFRWWGRSGNTIYF. DNA for the CDR3: TGTGCCAGCAGTTTCCGTTGGTGGGGGCGATCTGGAAACACCATATATTTT.

The chain couples TRBV9 to TRBJ2-7, with D perhaps matching TRBD1 (5 bases). V gave up 0 bases and J gave up 1 base, with 11 bases separating them. Germline V gene data show CDR1 as SGDLS and CDR2 as YYNGEE. The CDR3 has 15 amino acids. The CDR3 sequence is CASSVGAGRSYEQYF. The CDR3 coding sequence is TGTGCCAGCAGCGTAGGGGCAGGGCGATCCTACGAGCAGTACTTC.

V and J are TRBV6-1 and TRBJ1-1; a possible D gene is TRBD1 (5 bases). V lost 1 base and J lost 6, with 21 bases in between. The length of the CDR3 is 17 residues. Germline CDR1 and CDR2: MNHNS and SASEGT. Here the CDR3 reads CASSEGFGAGSDAEAFF. CDR3 nucleotide sequence: TGTGCCAGCAGTGAAGGTTTTGGGGCAGGATCCGACGCTGAAGCTTTCTTT.

The rearrangement uses TRBV28 and TRBJ1-4; a possible D gene is TRBD1 (5 bases). Trimming took 7 bases from V and 5 from J, leaving 17 bases between them. This CDR3 is 15 amino acids long. Germline CDR1 reads MDHEN; CDR2 reads SYDVKM. The CDR3 spells CASTDLGGVNEKLFF. The CDR3 region has the DNA TGTGCCAGCACCGACCTTGGGGGGGTGAATGAAAAACTGTTTTTT.

This rearrangement joins TRBV7-9 to TRBJ1-4; a possible D gene is TRBD1 (6 bases). The CDR3 sequence is 11 residues long. From germline, CDR1 is SEHNR and CDR2 FQNEAQ (reference sequence). V was cut by 5 bases and J by 13 bases, with 11 bases left in between. CDR3 residues: CASSTGIGLFF. CDR3 in DNA: TGTGCCAGCAGCACAGGGATCGGACTGTTTTTT.

The V gene is TRBV18, the J gene TRBJ2-3; 8 nucleotides match TRBD1. Germline CDR1 and CDR2: KGHSH and LQKENI. V shed 3 bases and J 0 bases; nucleotides not matched to a gene: 5. This CDR3 comprises 16 residues. The CDR3 loop is CASSPARGPSTDTQYF. The CDR3 nucleotides read TGTGCCAGCTCACCCGCCAGGGGGCCCAGCACAGATACGCAGTATTTT.

The V and J genes are TRBV14 and TRBJ2-7; TRBD1 is a possible D gene (5 bases). Germline V gives CDR1 SGHDN, CDR2 FVKESK. There are 13 residues in the CDR3. The V gene lost 4 bases and the J gene lost 3 bases, with 10 bases spanning the gap. CDR3 amino acids: CASSRGDGYEQYF. In DNA form, the CDR3 reads TGTGCCAGCAGCCGGGGCGACGGCTACGAGCAGTACTTC.

This clone showed up just a few times. This chain joins TRBV5-4 and TRBJ2-7, with TRBD1 identical over 7 bases. CDR1 and CDR2 (germline): SGHNT, YYREEE (reference sequence). The CDR3 covers 13 residues. V dropped 4 bases and J dropped 7; count of bases not matched to a gene: 8. As DNA, the CDR3 is TGTGCCAGCAGCCCCGACAGGGTCAAAGAGCAGTACTTC. It specifies CASSPDRVKEQYF.

The chain carries TRBV6-5 and TRBJ2-2; TRBD1 might be the D (6 bases). The germline V gene has CDR1 MNHEY and CDR2 SVGAGI. This CDR3 has 14 residues. Deletions cut 8 bases from V and 7 bases from J, with 17 bases between. CDR3 nucleotide sequence: TGTGCCAGCGAATATGGCAGGGGAGTCGGGGAGCTGTTTTTT. Its protein product is CASEYGRGVGELFF.

The CDR3 DNA sequence: TGTGCCAGCAGCGTAGCCCAGGGCTTTGGAGCAGATACGCAGTATTTT. This gives the protein CASSVAQGFGADTQYF. This chain joins TRBV9 and TRBJ2-3, with D possibly matching TRBD1 (5 bases). This CDR3 has 16 amino acids. The V end was cut by 0 bases, the J end by 4 bases, with 15 bases between. From germline, CDR1 is SGDLS and CDR2 YYNGEE.

V is TRBV7-9 and J is TRBJ2-1, with a weak D call TRBD1 (5 bases). Germline V gene sequence: CDR1 SEHNR, CDR2 FQNEAQ (reference sequence). The V end lost 4 bases, the J end lost 4 bases, and 17 bases lay between the germline ends. This CDR3 spans 16 amino acids. In nucleotides, the CDR3 is TGTGCCAGCAGCTCAGGGAACCCCTCCCTTTACAATGAGCAGTTCTTC. Its translation: CASSSGNPSLYNEQFF.